A single sample gave rise to the 27 T cell receptor beta chains below, sequenced in a study of blood T cell repertoires in COVID-19. Generated by immunoSEQ multiplex PCR, the TCRdb table keeps only in-frame clones and is missing some. The data show about 140,000 clones, with over 80% seen just once and roughly 1.5% held by the top ten. Sequences were obtained from peripheral blood. The origin of the receptors is a woman aged 45 to 65 with acute or convalescent COVID-19.

V and J are TRBV12-3 or TRBV12-4 and TRBJ1-1; tentative D call: TRBD1 (5 bases). The CDR3 is 11 amino acids. Between the trimmed V and J ends, which lost 7 bases and 10 bases, there was a span of 13 bases. CDR3 in amino acids: CASTVGGGAFF. In nucleotides, the CDR3 is TGTGCCAGCACCGTCGGCGGGGGAGCTTTCTTT.

Concerning this clone itself: The sample has other DNA sequences that encode this CDR3 too. This CDR3 is CASNNRGNQPQHF. In nucleotides, the CDR3 is TGTGCCAGCAATAACAGGGGCAATCAGCCCCAGCATTTT. The V call is TRBV6-5, the J call TRBJ1-5; TRBD1 is a possible D gene (6 bases). This CDR3 comprises 13 residues. V was cut by 7 bases and J by 2 bases, with 9 bases left in between. CDR1 is MNHEY and CDR2 is SVGAGI in the germline V gene.

The rearrangement links TRBV14 to TRBJ1-3, with D unclear. V was shortened by 5 bases and J by 3 bases, with 11 bases between the two germline ends. Germline CDR1 SGHDN, CDR2 FVKESK. CDR3 length equals 14 residues. The chain's CDR3 is CASSFNTGGNTIYF. CDR3 nucleotides: TGTGCCAGCAGCTTCAATACGGGTGGAAACACCATATATTTT.

The genes are TRBV3-1 (or the pseudogene TRBV3-2) and TRBJ1-2; possible D gene TRBD1, 5 bases. The CDR3 runs to 11 residues. Germline V gene lookup returns CDR1 LGHDT and CDR2 YNNKEL (reference sequence). Trimming stripped 8 bases from V and 5 bases from J, with 9 bases between. As DNA, the CDR3 is TGTGCCAGCGGGGGGGGTTATGGCTACACCTTC. Its translation is CASGGGYGYTF.

J is TRBJ2-7 and V is TRBV5-1; tentative D call: TRBD1 (6 bases). The CDR3 length is 14 residues. With 0 bases removed from V and 3 bases from J, the gap between germline ends came to 10 bases. Germline V CDR1 and CDR2: SGHRS, YFSETQ. CDR3 amino acids: CASSLDRAHYEQYF. The CDR3 region has the DNA TGCGCCAGCAGCTTGGACAGGGCCCACTACGAGCAGTACTTC.

The count of this clone is one. This chain joins TRBV9 and TRBJ2-3; TRBD2 aligns across 7 bases. CDR3 size: 16 residues. The trim removed 2 bases at V and 4 bases at J, leaving 10 bases unmatched. The germline V gene encodes CDR1 SGDLS and CDR2 YYNGEE. Written as DNA, the CDR3 is TGTGCCAGCAGCGTTCTGGGGGGAGGGAGGGCAGATACGCAGTATTTT. Residues: CASSVLGGGRADTQYF. Full variable domain (rest looked up from reference TRBV9 and TRBJ2-3): DSGVTQTPKHLITATGQRVTLRCSPRSGDLSVYWYQQSLDQGLQFLIQYYNGEERAKGNILERFSAQQFPDLHSELNLSSLELGDSALYFCASSVLGGGRADTQYFGPGTRLTVL.

This clone was recorded once. The gene calls are TRBV4-1 and TRBJ2-1; a possible D gene is TRBD2 (6 bases). Germline CDR1 and CDR2: MGHRA and YSYEKL. V was cut by 7 bases and J by 2 bases, with 18 bases left in between. The CDR3 spans 16 residues. The CDR3: CASTLSGLPTYNEQFF. Written as DNA, the CDR3 is TGCGCCAGCACGCTTTCGGGACTTCCAACCTACAATGAGCAGTTCTTC.

The V gene is TRBV15, the J gene TRBJ2-7, with TRBD1 matching over 9 bases. With V trimmed by 5 bases and J by 5 bases, 7 bases remained unmatched. Per the germline V gene, CDR1 is LNHNV and CDR2 is YYDKDF (reference sequence). The CDR3 covers 14 residues. Here the CDR3 reads CATSPGTGPHEQYF. CDR3 in DNA: TGTGCCACCAGCCCAGGGACAGGGCCCCACGAGCAGTACTTC.

The chain carries TRBV7-9 and TRBJ1-6, with 7 bases aligning to TRBD1. The CDR3 sequence is 13 residues long. Trimming removed 5 bases from V and 10 bases from J; junction bases left unmatched: 5. From germline, CDR1 is SEHNR and CDR2 FQNEAQ (reference sequence). The CDR3 nucleotides read TGTGCCAGCAGCGTGGACAGGCAGTCACCCCTCCACTTT. Its protein is CASSVDRQSPLHF.

This rearrangement joins TRBV27 to TRBJ2-3, with 8 bases aligning to TRBD1. Germline V gene data show CDR1 as MNHEY and CDR2 as SMNVEV (reference sequence). Germline trimming cut 5 bases from V and 6 bases from J; bases unmatched to any gene: 10. CDR3 length: 15 amino acids. The CDR3 reads CASSGQGIWSDTQYF. In DNA form, the CDR3 reads TGTGCCAGCAGTGGACAGGGAATTTGGTCGGATACGCAGTATTTT.

V gene TRBV4-2 combines with J gene TRBJ1-1; possible D gene TRBD1, 6 bases. CDR3 size: 15 residues. The V gene lost 4 bases and the J gene lost 2 bases, with 14 bases spanning the gap. The germline gives CDR1 LGHNA, CDR2 YNFKEQ. The DNA of the CDR3 is TGTGCCAGCAGCCCGCGGACAGCCGCTAACACTGAAGCTTTCTTT. This gives the protein CASSPRTAANTEAFF.

CDR3 amino acids: CASGSGQVVADTQYF. In nucleotides, the CDR3 is TGTGCTAGTGGTTCTGGACAGGTAGTTGCAGATACGCAGTATTTT. The rearrangement joins TRBV12-5 to TRBJ2-3, with TRBD1 matching 7 bases. From germline, CDR1 is LGHNT and CDR2 FRNRAP. The CDR3 loop spans 15 amino acids. The V gene end was trimmed by 4 bases and the J gene end by 4 bases; junction bases not matched to a gene: 8.

V gene TRBV7-3 combines with J gene TRBJ1-1; 7 nucleotides align to TRBD1. Germline lookup yields CDR1 SGHTA and CDR2 FQGTGA. The ends lost 4 bases at V and 1 base at J; junction bases unmatched: 3. CDR3 size: 14 residues. Written as DNA, the CDR3 is TGTGCCAGCAGCTCGGACAGGCGGAACACTGAAGCTTTCTTT. Encoded protein: CASSSDRRNTEAFF.

This chain uses TRBV2 with TRBJ2-1; 8 bases fit TRBD2. J was trimmed by 7 bases and V by 9 bases; bases with no gene match: 11. This CDR3 is 14 amino acids long. Germline V CDR1 and CDR2: SNHLY, FYNNEI. CDR3 region: CARQGLAGGNEQFF. DNA for the CDR3: TGTGCCAGGCAAGGACTAGCCGGGGGGAATGAGCAGTTCTTC.

This chain links TRBV4-1 with TRBJ1-5; 7 bases align to TRBD1. CDR3 length: 15 amino acids. Unmatched junction bases numbered 6, after V lost 4 bases and J lost 3 bases. CDR1 MGHRA and CDR2 YSYEKL come from the germline V gene. Here the CDR3 DNA reads TGCGCCAGCAGCCCAGTGGGACAGATCAATCAGCCCCAGCATTTT. Translated, it gives CASSPVGQINQPQHF.

Only a few counts were recorded for this clone. The chain couples TRBV7-8 to TRBJ1-5, with 7 bases lining up with TRBD1. The V gene end was trimmed by 2 bases and the J gene end by 0 bases; junction bases not matched to a gene: 4. Germline CDR1 and CDR2: SGHVS and FQNEAQ. The CDR3 is made up of 16 amino acids. CDR3 DNA sequence: TGTGCCAGCAGCTTAATGACAGGGATTAGCAATCAGCCCCAGCATTTT. It codes for CASSLMTGISNQPQHF.

The chain couples TRBV5-1 to TRBJ1-1; TRBD1 matches 9 bases. Germline V gene data show CDR1 as SGHRS and CDR2 as YFSETQ. V shed 3 bases, J shed 3 bases, and the junction held 12 bases outside the gene matches. The CDR3 runs to 17 residues. The CDR3 coding sequence is TGCGCCAGCAGCTGGGACAGGGCTGGGCTCACGGACACTGAAGCTTTCTTT. Translation: CASSWDRAGLTDTEAFF.

This clone was observed once. The chain uses TRBV27 and TRBJ2-5; a weak D match, TRBD2 (5 bases). Germline V gives CDR1 MNHEY, CDR2 SMNVEV (reference sequence). V dropped 2 bases and J dropped 3 bases, with 13 bases sitting between them. CDR3 size: 15 residues. The CDR3 DNA sequence: TGTGCCAGCAGTTTAGGTAGTTGGGAGAAAGAGACCCAGTACTTC. Translated: CASSLGSWEKETQYF.

The chain has TRBV3-1 (or the pseudogene TRBV3-2) and TRBJ2-2, with D maybe TRBD2 (6 bases). V was clipped by 3 bases and J by 5 bases, with 13 bases between them. The length of the CDR3 is 15 residues. Germline CDR1 is LGHDT and CDR2 is YNNKEL (reference sequence). This chain's CDR3 is CASSQETRPTGELFF. Here the CDR3 DNA reads TGTGCCAGCAGCCAGGAGACTAGGCCTACCGGGGAGCTGTTTTTT.

This chain uses TRBV18 with TRBJ2-1; a weak D match, TRBD2 (5 bases). Germline V gene sequence: CDR1 KGHSH, CDR2 LQKENI. The CDR3 spans 12 residues. With 2 bases removed from V and 8 bases from J, the gap between germline ends came to 7 bases. CDR3 DNA sequence: TGTGCCAGCTCACCATACGGGGATGAGCAGTTCTTC. It specifies CASSPYGDEQFF.

V is TRBV7-2 and J is TRBJ1-2; 9 nucleotides line up with TRBD1. V trimming: 1 base; J trimming: 5 bases; junction bases outside the gene matches: 11. The germline V gene has CDR1 SGHTA and CDR2 FQGNSA. The CDR3 has 17 residues. CDR3 in DNA: TGTGCCAGCAGCTTAGATGTCGGGACAGGGATCCTTTATGGCTACACCTTC. This codes for CASSLDVGTGILYGYTF. The variable domain in full, with the rest retrieved from reference TRBV7-2 and TRBJ1-2, is GAGVSQSPSNKVTEKGKDVELRCDPISGHTALYWYRQSLGQGLEFLIYFQGNSAPDKSGLPSDRFSAERTGGSVSTLTIQRTQQEDSAVYLCASSLDVGTGILYGYTFGSGTRLTVV.

The chain recombines TRBV13 with TRBJ1-2; 11 bases fit TRBD1. The ends lost 6 bases at V and 14 bases at J; junction bases unmatched: 8. The length of the CDR3 is 12 residues. Germline V CDR1 and CDR2: PRHDT, FYEKMQ (reference sequence). This chain's CDR3 is CASSRTGGVRTF. Written as DNA, the CDR3 is TGTGCCAGCAGTCGGACAGGGGGCGTGCGTACCTTC.

The chain joins TRBV27 to TRBJ1-2; maybe TRBD1 (6 bases). The V gene's germline CDR1 is MNHEY and CDR2 SMNVEV (reference sequence). This CDR3 has 13 amino acids. The V end lost 6 bases, the J end lost 3 bases, and 11 bases lay between the germline ends. The CDR3 region is CASRPGQYYGYTF. As DNA, the CDR3 is TGTGCCAGCAGACCAGGACAGTACTATGGCTACACCTTC.

The chain recombines TRBV19 with TRBJ2-1; D is perhaps TRBD2 (5 bases). The V end lost 4 bases, the J end lost 2 bases, and 12 bases lay between the germline ends. Germline CDR1 LNHDA, CDR2 SQIVND (reference sequence). The CDR3 spans 15 residues. The CDR3 spells CASSNTRAPYNEQFF. In nucleotides, the CDR3 is TGTGCCAGTAGTAATACGAGGGCCCCCTACAATGAGCAGTTCTTC.

The chain combines TRBV3-1 (or the pseudogene TRBV3-2) with TRBJ1-2; TRBD1 agrees at 7 bases. J gave up 4 bases and V 3 bases, and 8 bases lay outside the gene matches. This CDR3 has 15 residues. Germline V gene data show CDR1 as LGHDT and CDR2 as YNNKEL (reference sequence). The chain's CDR3 is CASSHKRQGVYGYTF. The CDR3 region has the DNA TGTGCCAGCAGCCATAAGCGGCAGGGGGTCTATGGCTACACCTTC.

In this sample, this clone turned up once. The rearrangement joins TRBV30 to TRBJ1-6; 9 bases map to TRBD1. This CDR3 region has 16 residues. CDR1 and CDR2 (germline): GTSNPN, SVGIG (reference sequence). Trimming cost V 6 bases and J 9 bases; bases outside gene matches: 15. The CDR3 nucleotides are TGTGCCTGCCAGAGGGGACAGGGTCGAAACCTTTCACCCCTCCACTTT. This translates into CACQRGQGRNLSPLHF. Variable domain in full (rest from reference TRBV30 and TRBJ1-6): SQTIHQWPATLVQPVGSPLSLECTVEGTSNPNLYWYRQAAGRGLQLLFYSVGIGQISSEVPQNLSASRPQDRQFILSSKKLLLSDSGFYLCACQRGQGRNLSPLHFGNGTRLTVT.

The V call is TRBV25-1, the J call TRBJ1-6, with 8 nucleotides matching TRBD1. Germline V gives CDR1 MGHDK, CDR2 SYGVNS. V gave up 4 bases and J gave up 0 bases; unmatched junction bases: 5. The CDR3 covers 17 residues. The CDR3 sequence: CASSADRGTSYNSPLHF. CDR3 sequence (DNA): TGTGCCAGCAGTGCAGACAGGGGAACCTCCTATAATTCACCCCTCCACTTT.